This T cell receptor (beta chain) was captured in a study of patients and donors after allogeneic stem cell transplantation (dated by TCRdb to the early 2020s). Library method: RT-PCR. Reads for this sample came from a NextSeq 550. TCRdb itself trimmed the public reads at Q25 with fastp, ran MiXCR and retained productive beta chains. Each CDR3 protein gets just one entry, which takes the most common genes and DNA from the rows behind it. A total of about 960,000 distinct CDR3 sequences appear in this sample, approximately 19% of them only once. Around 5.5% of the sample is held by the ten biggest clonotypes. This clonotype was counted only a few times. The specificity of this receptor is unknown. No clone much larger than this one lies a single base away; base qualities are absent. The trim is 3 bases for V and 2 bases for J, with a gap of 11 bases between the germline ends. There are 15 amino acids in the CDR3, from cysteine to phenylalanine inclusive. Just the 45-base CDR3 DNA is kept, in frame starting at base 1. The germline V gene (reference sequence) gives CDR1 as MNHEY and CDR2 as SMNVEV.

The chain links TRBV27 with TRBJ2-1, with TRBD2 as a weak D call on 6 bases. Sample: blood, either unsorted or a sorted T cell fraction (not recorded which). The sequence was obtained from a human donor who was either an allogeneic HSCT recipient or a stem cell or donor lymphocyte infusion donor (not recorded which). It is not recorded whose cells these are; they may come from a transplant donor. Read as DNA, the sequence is TGTGCCAGCAGTTTTATGGCGGGAACCTACAATGAGCAGTTCTTC. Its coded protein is CASSFMAGTYNEQFF.